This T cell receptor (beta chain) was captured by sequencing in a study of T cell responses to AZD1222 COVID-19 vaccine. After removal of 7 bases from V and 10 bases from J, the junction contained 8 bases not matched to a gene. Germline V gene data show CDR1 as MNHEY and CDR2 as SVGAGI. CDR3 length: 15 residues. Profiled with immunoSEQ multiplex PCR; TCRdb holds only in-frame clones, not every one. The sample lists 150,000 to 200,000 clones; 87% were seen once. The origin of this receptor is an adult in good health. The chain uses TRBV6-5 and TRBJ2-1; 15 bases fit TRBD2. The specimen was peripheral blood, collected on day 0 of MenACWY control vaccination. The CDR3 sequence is CASTGLAGGLGEQFF. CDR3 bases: TGTGCCAGCACCGGACTAGCGGGGGGGCTGGGGGAGCAGTTCTTC.